This T cell receptor (beta chain) derives from a study of identical twins. Study results and caveats: Models underestimated out-of-frame TCR alpha sharing in monozygotic twins. Abundant beta clonotypes from cord blood had fewer insertions, unlike memory repertoires, which showed none.

With regard to this clonotype: As yet, its antigen is unknown.

CDR1 ENHRY and CDR2 SYGVKD come from the germline V gene. The ends were cut back, 4 bases at V and 6 bases at J, with 13 bases in the middle. This CDR3 region has 14 residues. A universal primer site arose from template switching, and cDNA bore unique molecular identifiers. TCRdb re-analysed the 5' RACE reads in MiXCR, keeping a single row per CDR3 protein. The sample lists 1.5 million to 2 million distinct CDR3 sequences, less than 40% occurring once. J is TRBJ1-3 and V is TRBV10-3; perhaps TRBD1 as D (6 bases). The sequence came from a newborn girl in good health. The specimen was cord blood. The CDR3 reads CAISVKGGKNTIYF. CDR3 nucleotide sequence: TGTGCCATCAGTGTAAAAGGGGGAAAAAACACCATATATTTT.